A single sample gave rise to the 5 T cell receptor beta chains below, sequenced in a study of regulatory T cells in long-lasting Graves disease. To make TCR beta libraries, researchers used iRepertoire HTBI primers and Arm-PCR of CDR3 regions. TCRdb analysed the multiplex PCR reads with MiXCR anew, one entry per CDR3 protein. The data hold 450,000 to 700,000 distinct CDR3 sequences, with roughly 13% observed a single time. The time point: newly diagnosed GD, antithyroid drugs for less than 3 months. RNA isolated from PBMCs was used to make the TCR library. These sequences were also reported in another study, on T cells in Graves' hyperthyroidism and ophthalmopathy.

The source material was peripheral blood mononuclear cells (PBMCs), sampled at new diagnosis, from a patient treated with antithyroid drugs. Every receptor here comes from a man aged 30 to 45 with Graves disease.

This clonotype was observed at least ten times. The V call is TRBV25-1, the J call TRBJ2-6; 9 bases map to TRBD1. Germline V gives CDR1 MGHDK, CDR2 SYGVNS. V gave up 4 bases and J gave up 2 bases; unmatched junction bases: 0. The CDR3 runs to 15 residues. Written as DNA, the CDR3 is TGTGCCAGCAGTGGGACAGGGGCTGGGGCCAACGTCCTGACTTTC. Encoded protein: CASSGTGAGANVLTF.

Only a few counts were recorded for this clonotype. This chain links TRBV20-1 with TRBJ1-1; D is ambiguous. CDR1 is DFQATT and CDR2 is SNEGSKA in the germline V gene (reference sequence). Trimming removed 0 bases from V and 4 bases from J, with 9 bases in between. The CDR3 covers 13 residues. The CDR3 coding sequence is TGCAGTGCTAGAGATCCCCCTTTCACTGAAGCTTTCTTT. The encoded protein is CSARDPPFTEAFF.

Many counts were recorded for this clonotype. The chain links TRBV11-2 to TRBJ1-1; unclear D gene. Germline lookup yields CDR1 SGHAT and CDR2 FQNNGV. V was shortened by 4 bases and J by 6 bases, with 21 bases between the two germline ends. This CDR3 contains 16 residues. The CDR3 region has the DNA TGTGCCAGCAGCTACATGGCGCAACTTTCGAAATCTGAAGCTTTCTTT. Translation: CASSYMAQLSKSEAFF.

This clonotype was seen more than once but under ten times. The V gene is TRBV4-1, the J gene TRBJ2-5; a weak D match, TRBD1 (5 bases). Germline values: CDR1 MGHRA, CDR2 YSYEKL. V was clipped by 0 bases and J by 2 bases, with 10 bases between them. This CDR3 has 15 residues. DNA of the CDR3: TGCGCCAGCAGCCAAGATCCGACAGCTCAAGAGACCCAGTACTTC. Protein: CASSQDPTAQETQYF.

The V gene is TRBV6-1, the J gene TRBJ2-2, with unresolved D. Germline lookup yields CDR1 MNHNS and CDR2 SASEGT. CDR3 size: 12 residues. V was cut by 1 base and J by 9 bases, with 6 bases left in between. CDR3 loop: CASSEVPRELFF. The CDR3 coding sequence is TGTGCCAGCAGTGAAGTCCCCCGGGAGCTGTTTTTT.